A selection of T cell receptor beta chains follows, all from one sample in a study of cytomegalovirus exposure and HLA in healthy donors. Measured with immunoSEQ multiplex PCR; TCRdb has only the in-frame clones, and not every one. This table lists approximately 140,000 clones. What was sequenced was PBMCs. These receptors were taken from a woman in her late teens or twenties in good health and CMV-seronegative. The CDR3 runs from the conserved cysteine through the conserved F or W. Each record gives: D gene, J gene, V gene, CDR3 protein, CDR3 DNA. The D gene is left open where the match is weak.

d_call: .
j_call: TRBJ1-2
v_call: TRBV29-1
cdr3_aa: CSVEAGANYGYTF
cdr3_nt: TGCAGCGTTGAGGCAGGGGCGAACTATGGCTACACCTTC

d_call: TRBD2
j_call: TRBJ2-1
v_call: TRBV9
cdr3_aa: CASSGGLAGYNEQFF
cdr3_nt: TGTGCCAGCAGCGGGGGACTAGCGGGCTACAATGAGCAGTTCTTC

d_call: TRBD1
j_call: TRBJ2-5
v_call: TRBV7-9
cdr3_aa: CASSLDLAGGTQYF
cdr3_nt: TGTGCCAGCAGCTTGGACTTAGCAGGGGGGACCCAGTACTTC

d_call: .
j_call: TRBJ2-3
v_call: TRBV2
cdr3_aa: CASTPLGDTQYF
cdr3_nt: TGTGCCAGCACCCCCCTCGGGGATACGCAGTATTTT

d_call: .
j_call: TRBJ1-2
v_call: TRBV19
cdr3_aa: CASKPTGYIHGYTF
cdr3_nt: TGTGCCAGTAAGCCGACAGGCTATATTCATGGCTACACCTTC

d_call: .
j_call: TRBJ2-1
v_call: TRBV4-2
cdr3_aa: CASSPVAGEQFF
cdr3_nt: TGTGCCAGCAGCCCGGTAGCTGGCGAGCAGTTCTTC

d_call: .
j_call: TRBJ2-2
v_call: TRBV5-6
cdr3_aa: CASSLEWKGGNTGELFF
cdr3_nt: TGTGCCAGCAGCTTGGAATGGAAAGGGGGGAACACCGGGGAGCTGTTTTTT

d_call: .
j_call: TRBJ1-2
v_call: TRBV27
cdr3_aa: CASSFGIAGTGGYTF
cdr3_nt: TGTGCCAGCAGTTTTGGTATAGCGGGGACGGGGGGCTACACCTTC

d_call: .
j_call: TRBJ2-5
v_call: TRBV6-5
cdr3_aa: CASRRGALGTQYF
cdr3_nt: TGTGCCAGCCGCCGCGGAGCCCTGGGGACCCAGTACTTC

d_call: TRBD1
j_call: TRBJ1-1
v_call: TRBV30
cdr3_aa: CAWSVRGQGLGMNTEAFF
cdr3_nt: TGTGCCTGGAGTGTACGTGGACAGGGGCTGGGAATGAACACTGAAGCTTTCTTT

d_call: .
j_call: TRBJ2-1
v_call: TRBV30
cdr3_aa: CAWSVLYNEQFF
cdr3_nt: TGTGCCTGGAGTGTACTTTACAATGAGCAGTTCTTC

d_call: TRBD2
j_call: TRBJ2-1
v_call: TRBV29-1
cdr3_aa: CSVESGIFADEQFF
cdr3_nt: TGCAGCGTTGAAAGCGGGATTTTCGCGGATGAGCAGTTCTTC

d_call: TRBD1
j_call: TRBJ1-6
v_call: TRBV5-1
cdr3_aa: CASSLAGTGYSPLHF
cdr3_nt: TGCGCCAGCAGCTTGGCCGGGACAGGGTATTCACCCCTCCACTTT

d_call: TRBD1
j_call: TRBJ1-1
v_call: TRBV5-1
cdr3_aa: CASSLGQGGTEAFF
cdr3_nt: TGCGCCAGCAGCTTAGGACAGGGCGGCACTGAAGCTTTCTTT

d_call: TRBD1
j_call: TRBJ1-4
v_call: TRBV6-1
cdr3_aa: CAITRTGGMGEKLFF
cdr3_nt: TGTGCCATAACCCGGACAGGGGGCATGGGGGAAAAACTGTTTTTT

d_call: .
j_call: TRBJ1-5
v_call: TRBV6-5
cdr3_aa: CASSYYFGSNQPQHF
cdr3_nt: TGTGCCAGCAGTTACTACTTCGGTAGCAATCAGCCCCAGCATTTT

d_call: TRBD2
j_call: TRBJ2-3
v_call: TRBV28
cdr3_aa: CASSLAGARDTQYF
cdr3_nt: TGTGCCAGCAGTTTAGCGGGAGCAAGGGATACGCAGTATTTT

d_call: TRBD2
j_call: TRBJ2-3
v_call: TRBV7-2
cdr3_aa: CASSNRLAGAADTQYF
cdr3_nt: TGTGCCAGCAGCAATCGACTAGCGGGGGCGGCAGATACGCAGTATTTT

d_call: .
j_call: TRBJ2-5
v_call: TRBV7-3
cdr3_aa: CASSLVVGETQYF
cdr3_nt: TGTGCCAGCAGCTTAGTAGTCGGAGAGACCCAGTACTTC

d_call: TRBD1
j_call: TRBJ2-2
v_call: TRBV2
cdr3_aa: CASSEFDRGTGELFF
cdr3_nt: TGTGCCAGCAGTGAATTTGACAGGGGCACCGGGGAGCTGTTTTTT

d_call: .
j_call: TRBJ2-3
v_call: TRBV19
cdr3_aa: CASSAVAGGTDTQYF
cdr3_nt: TGTGCCAGTAGTGCCGTAGCAGGGGGCACAGATACGCAGTATTTT

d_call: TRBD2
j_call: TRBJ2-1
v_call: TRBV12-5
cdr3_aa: CASGQKGLLVTEQFF
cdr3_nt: TGTGCTAGTGGGCAGAAGGGACTATTGGTGACTGAGCAGTTCTTC

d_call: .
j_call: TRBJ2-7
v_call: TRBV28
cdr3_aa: CASSIPVGAREQYF
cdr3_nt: TGTGCCAGCAGCATCCCCGTTGGGGCCCGCGAGCAGTACTTC

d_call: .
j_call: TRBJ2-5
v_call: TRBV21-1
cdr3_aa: CASSKGGQETQYF
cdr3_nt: TGTGCCAGCAGCAAGGGAGGCCAAGAGACCCAGTACTTC

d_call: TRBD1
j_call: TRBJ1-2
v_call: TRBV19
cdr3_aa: CASSTGQGTNYGYTF
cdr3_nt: TGTGCCAGTAGTACGGGACAGGGGACTAACTATGGCTACACCTTC

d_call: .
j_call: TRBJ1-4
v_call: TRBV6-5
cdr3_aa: CASSRTPSTNEKLFF
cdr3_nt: TGTGCCAGCAGTCGAACACCGTCAACTAATGAAAAACTGTTTTTT

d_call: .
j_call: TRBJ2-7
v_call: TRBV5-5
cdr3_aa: CASSVGGGYEQYF
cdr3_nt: TGTGCCAGCAGCGTGGGCGGTGGCTACGAGCAGTACTTC

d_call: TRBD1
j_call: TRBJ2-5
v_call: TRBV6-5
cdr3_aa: CASSYSRQGETQYF
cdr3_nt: TGTGCCAGCAGTTACTCGAGACAGGGTGAGACCCAGTACTTC

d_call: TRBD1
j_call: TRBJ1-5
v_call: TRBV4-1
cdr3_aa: CASSQNRDRGLWDNQPQHF
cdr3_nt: TGCGCCAGCAGCCAGAACCGGGACAGGGGGCTCTGGGACAATCAGCCCCAGCATTTT

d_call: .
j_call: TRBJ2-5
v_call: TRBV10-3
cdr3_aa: CAITGGLQETQYF
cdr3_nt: TGTGCCATCACGGGGGGCTTACAAGAGACCCAGTACTTC

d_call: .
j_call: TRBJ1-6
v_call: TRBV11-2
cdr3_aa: CASSLEFYAGRQPYNSPLHF
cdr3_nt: TGTGCCAGCAGCTTAGAATTCTACGCCGGGAGGCAACCCTATAATTCACCCCTCCACTTT

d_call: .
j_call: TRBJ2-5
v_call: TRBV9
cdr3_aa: CASSVFPGEEETQYF
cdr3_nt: TGTGCCAGCAGCGTATTCCCGGGAGAGGAAGAGACCCAGTACTTC

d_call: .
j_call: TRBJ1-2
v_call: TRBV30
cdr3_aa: CAWSARRLGVSYTF
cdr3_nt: TGTGCCTGGAGTGCACGACGACTCGGGGTGAGCTACACCTTC

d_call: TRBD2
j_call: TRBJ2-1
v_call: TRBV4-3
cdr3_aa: CASSRSTSVDQDEQFF
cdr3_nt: TGCGCCAGCAGCCGATCCACTAGCGTTGATCAGGATGAGCAGTTCTTC

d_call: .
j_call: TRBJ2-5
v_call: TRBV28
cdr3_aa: CASTSQLVSGETQYF
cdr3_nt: TGTGCCAGCACGTCACAACTAGTCTCCGGGGAGACCCAGTACTTC

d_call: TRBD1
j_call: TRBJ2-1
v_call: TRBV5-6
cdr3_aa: CASGQGFRSYNEQFF
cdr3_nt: TGTGCCAGCGGACAGGGGTTCCGCTCCTACAATGAGCAGTTCTTC

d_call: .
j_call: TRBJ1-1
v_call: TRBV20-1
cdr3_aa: CSASYRVGAFF
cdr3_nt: TGCAGTGCTAGCTACAGGGTAGGAGCTTTCTTT

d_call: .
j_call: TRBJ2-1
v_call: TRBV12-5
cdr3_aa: CASGPSADNEQFF
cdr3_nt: TGTGCTAGTGGCCCTAGTGCGGACAATGAGCAGTTCTTC

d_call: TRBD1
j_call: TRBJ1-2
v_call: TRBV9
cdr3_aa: CASSVSRGPAGYTF
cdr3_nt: TGTGCCAGCAGCGTAAGCAGGGGGCCGGCTGGCTACACCTTC

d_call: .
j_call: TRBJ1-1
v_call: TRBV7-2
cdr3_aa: CASSLLNTEAFF
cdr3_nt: TGTGCCAGCAGCCTTTTGAACACTGAAGCTTTCTTT

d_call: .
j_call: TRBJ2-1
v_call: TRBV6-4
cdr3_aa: CASSDTSTTYNEQFF
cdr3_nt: TGTGCCAGCAGTGACACTAGCACCACCTACAATGAGCAGTTCTTC

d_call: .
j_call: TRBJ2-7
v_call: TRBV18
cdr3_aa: CASSALRYEQYF
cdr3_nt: TGTGCCAGCTCAGCCCTGAGGTACGAGCAGTACTTC

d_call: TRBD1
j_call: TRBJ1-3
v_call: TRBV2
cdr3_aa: CASSFTGALRSGNTIYF
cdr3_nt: TGTGCCAGCAGCTTTACAGGGGCCCTCCGCTCTGGAAACACCATATATTTT

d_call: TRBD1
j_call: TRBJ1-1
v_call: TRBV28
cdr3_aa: CASSLGQGYTEAFF
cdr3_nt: TGTGCCAGCAGTTTAGGACAGGGGTATACTGAAGCTTTCTTT

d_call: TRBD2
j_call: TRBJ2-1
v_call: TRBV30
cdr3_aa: CAWTRGLAGAGREQFF
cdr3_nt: TGTGCCTGGACCCGAGGACTAGCGGGGGCCGGCCGTGAGCAGTTCTTC

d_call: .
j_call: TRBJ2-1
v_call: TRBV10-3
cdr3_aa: CASNSVDNEQFF
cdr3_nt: TGTGCCTCGAATAGCGTAGACAATGAGCAGTTCTTC

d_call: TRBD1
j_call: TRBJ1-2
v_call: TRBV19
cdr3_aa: CVSKNRDRNYGYTF
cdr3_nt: TGTGTCAGCAAGAACCGGGACAGGAACTATGGCTACACCTTC

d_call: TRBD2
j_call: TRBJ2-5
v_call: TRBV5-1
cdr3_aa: CASSSTLGGETQYF
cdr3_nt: TGCGCCAGCAGCTCGACCCTGGGGGGGGAGACCCAGTACTTC

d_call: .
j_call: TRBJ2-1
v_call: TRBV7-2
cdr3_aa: CASSYPSSPLFF
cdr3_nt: TGTGCCAGCAGTTACCCTAGCTCGCCACTATTCTTC

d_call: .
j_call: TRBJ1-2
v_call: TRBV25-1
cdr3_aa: CASSEGSGGGRRGYTF
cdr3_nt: TGTGCCAGCAGTGAGGGGTCCGGGGGAGGGCGGAGAGGCTACACCTTC

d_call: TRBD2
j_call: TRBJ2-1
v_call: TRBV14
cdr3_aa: CASSQKLAGGIFENEQFF
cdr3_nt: TGTGCCAGCAGCCAAAAACTAGCGGGAGGGATCTTTGAGAATGAGCAGTTCTTC

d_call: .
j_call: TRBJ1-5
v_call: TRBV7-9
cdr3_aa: CASSPRGGDQPQHF
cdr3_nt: TGTGCCAGCAGCCCCCGAGGAGGGGATCAGCCCCAGCATTTT

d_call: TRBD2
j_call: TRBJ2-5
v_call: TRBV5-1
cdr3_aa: CASSRTSGREETQYF
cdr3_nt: TGCGCCAGCAGTCGGACAAGCGGGAGAGAAGAGACCCAGTACTTC